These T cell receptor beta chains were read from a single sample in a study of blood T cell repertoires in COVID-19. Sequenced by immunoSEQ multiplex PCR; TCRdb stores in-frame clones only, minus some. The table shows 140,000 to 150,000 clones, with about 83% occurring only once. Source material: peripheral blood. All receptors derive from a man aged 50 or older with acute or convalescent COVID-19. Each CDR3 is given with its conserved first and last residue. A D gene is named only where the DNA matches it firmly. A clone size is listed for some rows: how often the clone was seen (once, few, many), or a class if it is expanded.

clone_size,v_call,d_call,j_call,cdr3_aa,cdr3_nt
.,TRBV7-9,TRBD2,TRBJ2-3,CASTLALSGDLTDTQYF,TGTGCCAGCACTTTGGCCCTTAGCGGGGATCTCACAGATACGCAGTATTTT
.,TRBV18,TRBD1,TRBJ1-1,CASSPRTGSEAFF,TGTGCCAGCTCACCCCGGACAGGCTCTGAAGCTTTCTTT
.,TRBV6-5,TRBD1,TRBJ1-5,CASSTGQGNQPQHF,TGTGCCAGCAGTACGGGACAGGGGAATCAGCCCCAGCATTTT
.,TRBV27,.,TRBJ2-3,CASSLYQQGPDTQYF,TGTGCCAGCAGTTTATACCAACAGGGCCCAGATACGCAGTATTTT
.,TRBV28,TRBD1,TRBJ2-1,CASSPTTGGPGEQFF,TGTGCCAGCAGTCCAACGACAGGGGGCCCAGGTGAGCAGTTCTTC
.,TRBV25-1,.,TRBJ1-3,CASSGGAGVSSGNTIYF,TGTGCCAGCAGTGGAGGTGCAGGGGTGAGCTCTGGAAACACCATATATTTT
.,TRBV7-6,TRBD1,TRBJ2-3,CASSLAGKGADTQYF,TGTGCCAGCAGCTTAGCGGGGAAGGGGGCGGATACGCAGTATTTT
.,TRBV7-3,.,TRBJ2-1,CASSAGPANEQFF,TGTGCCAGCAGCGCGGGACCCGCCAATGAGCAGTTCTTC
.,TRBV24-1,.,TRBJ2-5,CATSDVDMYGVTQYF,TGTGCCACCAGTGACGTGGACATGTATGGTGTGACCCAGTACTTC
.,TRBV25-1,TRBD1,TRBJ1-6,CASSDPRQGSPLHF,TGTGCCAGCAGTGATCCCAGACAGGGTTCACCCCTCCACTTT
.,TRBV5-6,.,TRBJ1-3,CASSQSGQFRTIYF,TGTGCCAGCAGCCAATCCGGACAGTTCCGCACCATATATTTT
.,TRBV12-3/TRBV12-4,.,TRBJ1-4,CASSFTEEKLFF,TGTGCCAGCAGTTTCACTGAGGAAAAACTGTTTTTT
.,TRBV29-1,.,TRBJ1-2,CSVPDGVDYGYTF,TGCAGCGTCCCGGACGGGGTCGACTATGGCTACACCTTC
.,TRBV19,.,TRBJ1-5,CASSIGGTSRPGGQPQHF,TGTGCCAGTAGTATAGGTGGGACCTCACGCCCGGGGGGTCAGCCCCAGCATTTT
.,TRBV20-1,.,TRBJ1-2,CSASVGQNYGYTF,TGCAGTGCTAGTGTCGGACAGAACTATGGCTACACCTTC
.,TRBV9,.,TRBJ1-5,CASSVGSSNQPQHF,TGTGCCAGCAGCGTAGGGAGTAGCAATCAGCCCCAGCATTTT
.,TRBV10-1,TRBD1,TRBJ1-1,CASSAGTGVEAFF,TGCGCCAGCAGTGCCGGGACAGGGGTCGAAGCTTTCTTT
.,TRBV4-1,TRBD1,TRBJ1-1,CASREDRAGLGAEAFF,TGCGCCAGCAGAGAGGACAGGGCCGGGTTAGGGGCTGAAGCTTTCTTT
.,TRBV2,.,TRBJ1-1,CASKGQPNTEAFF,TGTGCCAGCAAAGGACAGCCGAACACTGAAGCTTTCTTT
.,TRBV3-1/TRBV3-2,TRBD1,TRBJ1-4,CASSQLTGVGEKLFF,TGTGCCAGCAGCCAACTTACAGGGGTCGGTGAAAAACTGTTTTTT
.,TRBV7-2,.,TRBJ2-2,CASSSSLTGELFF,TGTGCCAGCAGCTCCAGTCTCACCGGGGAGCTGTTTTTT
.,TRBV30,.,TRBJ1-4,CAWSLERKLFF,TGTGCCTGGAGCCTCGAGCGGAAACTGTTTTTT
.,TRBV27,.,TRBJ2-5,CASSLYGGGFGTQYF,TGTGCCAGCAGTTTATACGGGGGTGGGTTCGGGACCCAGTACTTC
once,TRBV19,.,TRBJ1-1,CASSTTRGMQAFF,TGTGCCAGTAGTACAACCCGGGGAATGCAAGCTTTCTTT
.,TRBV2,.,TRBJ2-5,CASSEKEGIETQYF,TGTGCCAGCAGTGAGAAGGAGGGAATAGAGACCCAGTACTTC
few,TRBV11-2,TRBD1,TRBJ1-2,CASSLALDRGRGYTF,TGTGCCAGCAGCTTGGCCCTCGACAGGGGGCGAGGCTACACCTTC
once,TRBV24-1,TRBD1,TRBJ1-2,CATQRTGANYGYTF,TGTGCCACCCAACGGACAGGAGCTAACTATGGCTACACCTTC
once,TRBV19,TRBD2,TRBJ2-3,CASSLIAGEDTQYF,TGTGCCAGTAGCCTAATAGCGGGGGAAGATACGCAGTATTTT
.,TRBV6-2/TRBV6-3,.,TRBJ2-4,CASSYRGQNLNIQYF,TGTGCCAGCAGTTATCGAGGACAGAACCTAAACATTCAGTACTTC
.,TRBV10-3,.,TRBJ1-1,CAIRLGREGMNTEAFF,TGTGCCATCAGACTCGGACGGGAGGGGATGAACACTGAAGCTTTCTTT
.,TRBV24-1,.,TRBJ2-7,CATSVGRGVDEQYF,TGTGCCACCAGTGTTGGCAGGGGTGTGGACGAGCAGTACTTC
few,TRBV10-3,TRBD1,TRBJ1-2,CAISDSPALGQGVGGYTF,TGTGCCATCAGTGACTCGCCGGCCTTGGGACAGGGGGTAGGAGGCTACACCTTC
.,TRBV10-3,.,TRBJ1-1,CAISDQGSGNTEAFF,TGTGCCATCAGTGATCAGGGGTCAGGGAACACTGAAGCTTTCTTT
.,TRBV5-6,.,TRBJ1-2,CASSLVSREDGYTF,TGTGCCAGCAGCTTGGTAAGCAGGGAGGATGGCTACACCTTC
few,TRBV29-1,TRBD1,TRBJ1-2,CSVDMLQGSYQGYTF,TGCAGCGTCGATATGTTACAGGGGAGTTATCAGGGCTACACCTTC
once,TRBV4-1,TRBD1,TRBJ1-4,CASSQVGQGMANEKLFF,TGCGCCAGCAGCCAAGTAGGACAGGGGATGGCTAATGAAAAACTGTTTTTT
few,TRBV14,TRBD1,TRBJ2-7,CASSQVRQGAYEQYF,TGTGCCAGCAGCCAAGTACGTCAGGGGGCCTACGAGCAGTACTTC
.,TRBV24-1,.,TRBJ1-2,CATSMGHNYGYTF,TGTGCCACCAGTATGGGACATAACTATGGCTACACCTTC
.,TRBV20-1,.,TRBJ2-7,CSASNTYEQYF,TGCAGTGCTAGTAATACCTACGAGCAGTACTTC
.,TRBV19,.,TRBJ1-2,CASSRSSAYGYTF,TGTGCCAGTAGTAGATCCTCAGCGTATGGCTACACCTTC
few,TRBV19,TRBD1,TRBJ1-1,CASSRGQRGTEAFF,TGTGCCAGTAGTAGGGGACAGAGGGGCACTGAAGCTTTCTTT
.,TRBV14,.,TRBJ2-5,CASSKGETLQETQYF,TGTGCCAGCAGCAAAGGGGAGACACTCCAAGAGACCCAGTACTTC